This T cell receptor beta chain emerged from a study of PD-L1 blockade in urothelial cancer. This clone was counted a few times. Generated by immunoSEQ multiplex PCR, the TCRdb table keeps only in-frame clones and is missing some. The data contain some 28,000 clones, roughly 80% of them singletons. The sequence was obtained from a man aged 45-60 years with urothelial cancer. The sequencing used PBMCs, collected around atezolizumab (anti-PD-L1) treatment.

As DNA, the CDR3 is TGTGCCAGCTGGGGGACAGGGGGTTCCTACGAGCAGTACGTC. This codes for CASWGTGGSYEQYV. This chain links TRBV28 with TRBJ2-7; TRBD1 matches at 11 bases. The trim removed 8 bases at V and 1 base at J, leaving 4 bases unmatched. The CDR3 contains 14 residues. In germline, CDR1 is MDHEN, CDR2 SYDVKM.